The rows below give T cell receptor beta chains drawn from one sample of a study of cytomegalovirus exposure and HLA in healthy donors. Libraries were prepared by immunoSEQ multiplex PCR; TCRdb keeps only in-frame clonotypes and omits some of them. The data show around 150,000 clones, 80% seen once. Sequenced sample: PBMCs. The receptors come from a man aged 18 to 35 in good health and CMV-seropositive. CDR3s include the opening cysteine and the closing phenylalanine or tryptophan. A D gene is named only where the DNA matches it firmly. Expanded clones get a size class; other rows say once, few or many, or leave the size out.

15	TRBV9	.	.	TRBJ2-6	TGTGCCAGCACCTCGGGGAGCTCTGGGGCCAACGTCCTGACTTTC	CASTSGSSGANVLTF
15	TRBV25-1	few	TRBD1	TRBJ1-1	TGTGCCAGCAGTCCCTTGACAGGGATGAACACTGAAGCTTTCTTT	CASSPLTGMNTEAFF
13	TRBV14	.	.	TRBJ2-7	TGTGCCAGCAGGTCGACAGTGTCCTACGAGCAGTACTTC	CASRSTVSYEQYF
13	TRBV19	.	.	TRBJ2-1	TGTGCCAGTAGTGCCAGGGATATCAATGAGCAGTTCTTC	CASSARDINEQFF
15	TRBV14	.	TRBD1	TRBJ2-7	TGTGCCAGCAGCCAAACGGGACAGGCGAGATACGAGCAGTACTTC	CASSQTGQARYEQYF
15	TRBV10-3	.	.	TRBJ2-7	TGTGCCATCAGTGAGGCAAACCTCAGGGGCGTCGAGCAGTACTTC	CAISEANLRGVEQYF
11	TRBV30	.	.	TRBJ1-2	TGTGCCTGGTCAGAAATTTATGGCTACACCTTC	CAWSEIYGYTF
13	TRBV11-3	.	TRBD1	TRBJ2-7	TGTGCCAGCAGTGACAGGGGCCTGGGGGAGCAGTACTTC	CASSDRGLGEQYF
15	TRBV18	.	TRBD2	TRBJ2-3	TGTGCCAGCTCATCTTCTAGCGGGGGCACAGATACGCAGTATTTT	CASSSSSGGTDTQYF
15	TRBV6-5	few	TRBD1	TRBJ1-1	TGTGCCAGCAGTTCAAGGACAGGGGCAAACACTGAAGCTTTCTTT	CASSSRTGANTEAFF
16	TRBV9	.	.	TRBJ2-5	TGTGCCAGCGGCCTGGGGGCAGGAGACTACCAAGAGACCCAGTACTTC	CASGLGAGDYQETQYF
16	TRBV25-1	.	.	TRBJ2-1	TGTGCCAGCATCTCTCGAGGGAGACGCTCCTACAATGAGCAGTTCTTC	CASISRGRRSYNEQFF
16	TRBV13	.	TRBD2	TRBJ2-3	TGTGCCAGCAGCTACACCGCCCAGCGGGACACAGATACGCAGTATTTT	CASSYTAQRDTDTQYF
12	TRBV29-1	.	TRBD2	TRBJ2-3	TGCAGCGTTGGCCCGGGGGGAGATACGCAGTATTTT	CSVGPGGDTQYF
13	TRBV6-1	.	.	TRBJ2-5	TGTGCCAGCAGTTCTCAGTACCAAGAGACCCAGTACTTC	CASSSQYQETQYF
14	TRBV18	.	TRBD2	TRBJ2-5	TGTGCCAGCTCACGGACTAGCGGGGGAGAGACCCAGTACTTC	CASSRTSGGETQYF
16	TRBV2	.	.	TRBJ2-2	TGTGCCAGCACCTTATCCACGGCGGTCGGGGCCGGGGAGCTGTTTTTT	CASTLSTAVGAGELFF